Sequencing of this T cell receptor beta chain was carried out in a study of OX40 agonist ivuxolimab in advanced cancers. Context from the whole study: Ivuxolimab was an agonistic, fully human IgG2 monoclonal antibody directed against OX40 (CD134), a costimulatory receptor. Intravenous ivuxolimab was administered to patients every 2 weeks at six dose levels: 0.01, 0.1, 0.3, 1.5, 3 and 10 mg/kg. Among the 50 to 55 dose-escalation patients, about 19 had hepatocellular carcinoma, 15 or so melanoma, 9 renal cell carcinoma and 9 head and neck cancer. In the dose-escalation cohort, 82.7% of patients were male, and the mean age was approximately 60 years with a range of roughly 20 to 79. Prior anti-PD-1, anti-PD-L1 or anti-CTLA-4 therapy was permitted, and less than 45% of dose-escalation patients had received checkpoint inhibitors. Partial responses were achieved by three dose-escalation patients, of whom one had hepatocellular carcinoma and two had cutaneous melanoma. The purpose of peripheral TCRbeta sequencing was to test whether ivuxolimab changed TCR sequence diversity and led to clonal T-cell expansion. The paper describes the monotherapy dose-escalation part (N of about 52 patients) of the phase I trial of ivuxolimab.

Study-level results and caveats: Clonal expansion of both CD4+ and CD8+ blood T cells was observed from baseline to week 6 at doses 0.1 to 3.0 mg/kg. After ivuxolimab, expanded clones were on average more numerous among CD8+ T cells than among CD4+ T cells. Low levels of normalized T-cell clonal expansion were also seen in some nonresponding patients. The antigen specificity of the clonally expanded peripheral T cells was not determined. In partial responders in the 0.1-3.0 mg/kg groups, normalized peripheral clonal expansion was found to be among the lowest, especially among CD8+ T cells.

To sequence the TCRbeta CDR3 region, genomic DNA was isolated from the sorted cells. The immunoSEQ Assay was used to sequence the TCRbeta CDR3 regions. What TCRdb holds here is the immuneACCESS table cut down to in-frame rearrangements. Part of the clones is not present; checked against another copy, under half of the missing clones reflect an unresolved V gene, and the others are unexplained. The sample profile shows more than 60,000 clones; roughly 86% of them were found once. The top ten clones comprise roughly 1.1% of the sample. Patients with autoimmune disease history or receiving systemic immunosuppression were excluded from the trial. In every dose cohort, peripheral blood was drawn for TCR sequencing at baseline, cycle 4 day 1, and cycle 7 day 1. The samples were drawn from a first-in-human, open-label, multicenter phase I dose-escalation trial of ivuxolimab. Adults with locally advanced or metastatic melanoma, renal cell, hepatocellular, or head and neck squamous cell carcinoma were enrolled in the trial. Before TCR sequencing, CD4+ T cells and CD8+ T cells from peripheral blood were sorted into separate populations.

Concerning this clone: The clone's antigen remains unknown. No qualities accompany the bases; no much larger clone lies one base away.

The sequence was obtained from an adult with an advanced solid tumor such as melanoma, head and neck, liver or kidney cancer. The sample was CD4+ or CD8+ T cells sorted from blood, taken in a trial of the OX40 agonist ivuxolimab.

The DNA sequence reads TGTGCCATCACTGTGGACAGGGATAACACTGAAGCTTTCTTT. Translated, it gives CAITVDRDNTEAFF. The chain joins TRBV10-3 to TRBJ1-1, and 8 junctional nucleotides match TRBD1. Trimming takes 7 bases off V and 2 bases off J; junction bases not matched to a gene: 6. The germline V gene encodes CDR1 ENHRY and CDR2 SYGVKD. Including the terminal cysteine and phenylalanine, the CDR3 comprises 14 residues. Only the CDR3 region is kept as DNA, spanning 42 bases read in frame from base 1.